This TCR beta chain was sequenced for a study of shared clonotypes between healthy human individuals (dated by TCRdb to the early 2020s). Broadly, across the study: A couple of women and three men aged 18 to 49 years were included in the cohort. Blood TCR repertoires of a handful of healthy adults were deeply sequenced to estimate repertoire size and the extent of clonotype sharing between individuals. To increase sequencing depth and limit assay-specific biases, different laboratories used diverse techniques to prepare libraries and sequence TCR repertoires. Each donor's leukapheresis produced roughly between roughly 0.85 and 10 billion PBMCs.

Using the deep immunoSEQ assay, TCR CDR3 regions were amplified from genomic DNA by multiplex PCR. For each cell subset, the extracted genomic DNA was distributed evenly across all wells of several immunoSEQ 96-well plates, and each plate served as one replicate. For unsorted PBMC, about 0.3 ug genomic DNA, equal to 25,000 to 35,000 T cell genomes, was loaded into each replicate PCR. Unsorted PBMC genomic DNA was sequenced across ten immunoSEQ deep assay plates. Purified libraries were measured with a Qubit 3.0 fluorometer, size-checked on a Bioanalyzer 2100, and measured again with the KAPA Library Quantification kit. Each immunoSEQ 96-well plate was sequenced on its own single-read 150-cycle Illumina NextSeq 550 flow cell. In the paper's pipeline: The immunoSEQ output contained only junctional sequences without quality scores, so filtering could not match that applied to full-length reads. To assign V/J genes and CDR3, sequences were annotated using PyIR, a Python wrapper for IgBLAST v1.9, with IMGT germline references. Reads were removed for weak V/J assignments (E-value above 1e-6), missing CDR3, stop codons, out-of-frame junctions, or ambiguous translated residues. V3J clonotypes were defined as sequences sharing the same inferred V gene, J gene, and CDR3 amino acid sequence. To compute the percentage overlap between repertoires, the number of shared unique clonotypes was divided by the size of the smaller repertoire. Richness of each repertoire was evaluated using RTK rarefaction, the Chao1 estimator, and Recon v2.1 estimates of unobserved clonotypes. The source is immuneACCESS, and TCRdb retained only in-frame sequences with V and J called. Part of the clones is not carried over; for the studies checked, unresolved V genes explain less than half of this, and the remainder is unexplained. The V and J calls and clone size are taken from that table; D and trimming were inferred from the DNA. This sample gives 400,000 to 500,000 clones in total; 76% of them show up just once. Together, the top ten hold over 10% of the sample.

Points on this clone: Its antigen remains unidentified. The sample holds no much larger clone one base away, and base qualities are not on file.

The donors were healthy, HIV-negative adults with no recently reported acute infections or vaccinations. All donors were Caucasian adults living in Nashville, Tennessee, USA. For unsorted samples, tens of millions of PBMCs were counted and genomic DNA was extracted with the QIAamp DNA Blood Mini kit. Blood was collected by leukapheresis, and PBMCs were isolated by Ficoll-Histopaque density gradient centrifugation and then cryopreserved in liquid nitrogen vapor phase. Spanning cysteine to phenylalanine, the CDR3 consists of 17 amino acids. CDR3 DNA is the only sequence kept; it has 51 bases, read in frame from the first base. The junction shows trimming of 2 bases on V and 1 base on J, plus 17 bases between the germline ends. The germline V gene (reference sequence) supplies CDR1 MNHEY and CDR2 SMNVEV. Overall study results and their limits: Sampling was restricted to blood, and TCR repertoires in tissue are likely to differ from TCR repertoires in blood. Because the study included a small number of donors, the genetic and exposure-history diversity represented was limited. Pairwise subsampling led to the expectation that sequencing depth would affect the degree of clonotype sharing among donors.

What was sequenced was PBMCs. Rearrangement joined TRBV27 to TRBJ1-1; a tentative D call is TRBD1 (5 bases match). The sequence was collected from a woman between 35 and 50 years old in good health. Some clones in this sample may be carry-over from other donors' samples. The DNA reads TGTGCCAGCAGTTTAACCCCCCCCACAGGCCCGAACACTGAAGCTTTCTTT. This codes for CASSLTPPTGPNTEAFF.